This T cell receptor (beta chain) was identified in a study of post-analysis software for immune sequencing data. Tagging with unique molecular identifiers was a feature of the TCR beta cDNA libraries. Via MiXCR, TCRdb re-called the PCR reads, giving one row per CDR3 protein. The repertoire includes fewer than 850,000 distinct CDR3 sequences, less than 35% of them detected once, and under 0.7% sits in the top ten. General study results and limits: Compared with controls, patients had more of five TRBV segments, including TRBV5-6, TRBV5-1 and TRBV20-1. Multiple sclerosis was associated with a significant reduction in normalized Chao1 diversity relative to controls.

V dropped 6 bases and J dropped 5; count of bases not matched to a gene: 9. Germline-derived CDR1 and CDR2 are MDHEN and SYDVKM. The CDR3 is 15 amino acids. On this clonotype: What it binds is unknown.

Sequencing was done on a sample of blood. The V gene is TRBV28, the J gene TRBJ2-5; 10 bases align to TRBD1. The TCR sequence derives from a girl aged 5-17 years with multiple sclerosis. CDR3 sequence: CASSKPGQGSETQYF. The CDR3 bases are TGTGCCAGCAGCAAGCCGGGACAGGGGTCGGAGACCCAGTACTTC.